The source of this T cell receptor beta chain is a study of vaccination effects on CD4 cells after COVID-19. TCRdb keeps only in-frame clones here, not all; method: immunoSEQ multiplex PCR. The sample has 70,000 to 95,000 clones, around 77% seen once. This CDR3 has 14 amino acids. From germline, CDR1 is MNHNS and CDR2 SASEGT. The V gene lost 2 bases and the J gene lost 5 bases, with 9 bases spanning the gap. Turning to this clone: The antigen remains unidentified.

After expansion with viral peptide pools in the ViraFEST assay, antigen-specific CD4+ T cells were sequenced. Isolating CD4+ T cells followed less than 11 days of culture. Each participant was given two doses of one vaccine (BNT162b2 or mRNA-1273). The TCR was taken from a human donor who received a COVID-19 vaccine. V and J are TRBV6-1 and TRBJ1-4, with D perhaps TRBD1 (5 bases). The material sequenced was CD4+ T cells from PBMCs cultured with HCoV-OC43 spike peptides, taken after COVID-19 vaccination. Subset: HCoV-OC43 spike overlapping peptide pool stimulation. The DNA of the CDR3 is TGTGCCAGCAGTGAAAGGGGCAGGAATGAAAAACTGTTTTTT. It encodes CASSERGRNEKLFF.